Presented here are 5 T cell receptor beta chains from one specimen sequenced in a study of T cell responses to AZD1222 COVID-19 vaccine. Assay used: immunoSEQ multiplex PCR; TCRdb lists only in-frame clones, some missing. The data hold about 180,000 clones, with nearly 95% observed a single time. Sample: peripheral blood, taken 28 days after the second AZD1222 dose. These receptors all come from an adult who received the AZD1222 COVID-19 vaccine.

The gene calls are TRBV19 and TRBJ1-3, with 7 bases identical to TRBD1. Trimming cost V 7 bases and J 0 bases; bases outside gene matches: 15. The germline V gene encodes CDR1 LNHDA and CDR2 SQIVND (reference sequence). This CDR3 region has 18 residues. The CDR3: CASMEGWTGAFSGNTIYF. CDR3 nucleotides: TGTGCCAGTATGGAGGGTTGGACAGGTGCCTTCTCTGGAAACACCATATATTTT.

This sequence joins TRBV27 and TRBJ2-1; D perhaps matches TRBD1 (6 bases). This CDR3 has 16 amino acids. Germline loops: CDR1 MNHEY, CDR2 SMNVEV (reference sequence). Trimming pared 3 bases from V and 0 bases from J, leaving 12 bases between. The CDR3 region is CASSLDSGSSYNEQFF. Here the CDR3 DNA reads TGTGCCAGCAGTTTGGACAGCGGAAGCTCCTACAATGAGCAGTTCTTC.

This chain links TRBV10-3 with TRBJ1-5; 7 bases match TRBD1. Germline CDR1 ENHRY, CDR2 SYGVKD. The V segment lost 3 bases and the J segment 6 bases; nucleotides outside the gene matches: 5. This CDR3 is built from 14 residues. This CDR3 reads CAISDEGASQPQHF. The CDR3 bases are TGTGCCATCAGTGACGAGGGGGCTAGTCAGCCCCAGCATTTT.

The gene calls are TRBV5-4 and TRBJ1-1; TRBD1 might be the D (5 bases). The CDR3 length is 12 residues. Trimming shortened V by 4 bases and J by 8 bases, and 12 bases separated the two germline ends. Germline CDR1 and CDR2: SGHNT and YYREEE (reference sequence). The CDR3 is CASSRVGVEAFF. CDR3 DNA sequence: TGTGCCAGCAGCCGGGTAGGGGTGGAAGCTTTCTTT.

This chain links TRBV7-3 with TRBJ2-5, with TRBD2 matching over 13 bases. Per the germline V gene, CDR1 is SGHTA and CDR2 is FQGTGA. This CDR3 is 16 amino acids long. V lost 5 bases and J lost 5; bases outside the gene matches: 8. The CDR3: CASSPGGLAGAETQYF. For the CDR3, the DNA is TGTGCCAGCAGCCCCGGCGGACTAGCGGGGGCCGAGACCCAGTACTTC.